A selection of T cell receptor beta chains follows, all from one sample in a study of blood T cell repertoires in COVID-19. Measured with immunoSEQ multiplex PCR; TCRdb has only the in-frame clones, and not every one. Counted here are some 200,000 clones, roughly four fifths occurring once; the ten biggest clones make up approximately 15%. Sample: peripheral blood. All receptors come from a man in his thirties or forties with active or convalescent COVID-19. Each CDR3 is given with its conserved first and last residue. Each record gives: clone size, V gene, D gene, J gene, CDR3 protein, CDR3 DNA. The D gene is left open where the match is weak. Some rows have no size entry. The others give once, few or many, or a class for an expanded clone.

>-|TRBV18|-|TRBJ1-1
CASSPQDGGTTEAFF
TGTGCCAGCTCACCACAAGACGGGGGAACCACTGAAGCTTTCTTT
>-|TRBV10-3|-|TRBJ1-5
CAISETGSGNQPQHF
TGTGCCATCAGTGAGACAGGGTCAGGCAATCAGCCCCAGCATTTT
>-|TRBV29-1|TRBD2|TRBJ2-1
CSVEGGRDNEQFF
TGCAGCGTTGAAGGCGGGAGGGACAATGAGCAGTTCTTC
>-|TRBV3-1/TRBV3-2|TRBD1|TRBJ2-7
CASSQTDRAYEQYF
TGTGCCAGCAGCCAGACGGACAGGGCCTACGAGCAGTACTTC
>-|TRBV5-1|-|TRBJ1-2
CASSLGLGNGYTF
TGCGCCAGCAGCTTAGGACTCGGAAATGGCTACACCTTC
>many|TRBV4-3|-|TRBJ1-3
CASSQLGTAGGNTIYF
TGCGCCAGCAGCCAACTGGGGACCGCGGGGGGAAACACCATATATTTT
>few|TRBV30|TRBD1|TRBJ1-5
CALRQGTTGQPQHF
TGTGCCTTGAGACAGGGGACAACGGGACAGCCCCAGCATTTT
>once|TRBV5-1|TRBD1|TRBJ1-4
CASSLGQGSEKLFF
TGCGCCAGCAGCTTGGGACAGGGAAGTGAAAAACTGTTTTTT
>few|TRBV7-8|-|TRBJ1-1
CASSPSLRRANTEAFF
TGTGCCAGCAGCCCGAGCCTACGGCGGGCCAACACTGAAGCTTTCTTT
>-|TRBV12-3/TRBV12-4|-|TRBJ2-2
CASGLTNTGELFF
TGTGCCAGCGGACTTACCAACACCGGGGAGCTGTTTTTT
>-|TRBV2|-|TRBJ1-5
CASSVDRSFSNQPQHF
TGTGCCAGCAGTGTCGACAGATCCTTTAGCAATCAGCCCCAGCATTTT
>-|TRBV28|TRBD1|TRBJ1-5
CASSFGQGKGYSNQPQHF
TGTGCCAGCAGTTTCGGACAGGGGAAGGGGTATAGCAATCAGCCCCAGCATTTT
>-|TRBV7-9|TRBD1|TRBJ1-2
CASSLGQGYGYTF
TGTGCCAGCAGCCTGGGACAGGGGTATGGCTACACCTTC
>-|TRBV12-3/TRBV12-4|-|TRBJ1-4
CASSFYSDEKLFF
TGTGCCAGCAGTTTCTACAGTGATGAAAAACTGTTTTTT
>once|TRBV14|TRBD2|TRBJ2-5
CASSRETSGRETQYF
TGTGCCAGCAGCCGGGAAACTAGCGGGAGAGAGACCCAGTACTTC
>few|TRBV3-1/TRBV3-2|-|TRBJ2-3
CASSHRGPDTQYF
TGTGCCAGCAGCCACAGGGGACCAGATACGCAGTATTTT
>-|TRBV7-9|-|TRBJ2-7
CASGTGSPYEQYF
TGTGCCAGCGGAACAGGGTCCCCCTACGAGCAGTACTTC
>-|TRBV3-1/TRBV3-2|-|TRBJ2-5
CASSQGSGGAGVVGAETQYF
TGTGCCAGCAGCCAAGGCTCTGGGGGGGCCGGAGTTGTAGGGGCAGAGACCCAGTACTTC
>-|TRBV15|TRBD1|TRBJ2-3
CATSRVDRGPDTQYF
TGTGCCACCAGCAGGGTCGACAGGGGCCCAGATACGCAGTATTTT
>few|TRBV5-4|-|TRBJ1-4
CASSTGGGTNEKLFF
TGTGCCAGCAGCACGGGAGGGGGTACTAATGAAAAACTGTTTTTT
>-|TRBV18|TRBD1|TRBJ1-4
CASSPDRVQEKLFF
TGTGCCAGCTCACCGGACAGGGTCCAGGAAAAACTGTTTTTT
>-|TRBV14|TRBD1|TRBJ2-6
CASSSLYQGAAGANVLTF
TGTGCCAGCAGCTCCCTGTATCAGGGGGCCGCTGGGGCCAACGTCCTGACTTTC
>-|TRBV2|TRBD1|TRBJ1-5
CASSRKRTGGQPQHF
TGTGCCAGCAGCCGCAAACGGACAGGGGGGCAGCCCCAGCATTTT
>-|TRBV19|-|TRBJ1-2
CASKNGPNYGYTF
TGTGCCAGTAAGAACGGTCCTAACTATGGCTACACCTTC
>few|TRBV12-3/TRBV12-4|-|TRBJ1-1
CASSWGGNTEAFF
TGTGCCAGCAGTTGGGGCGGGAACACTGAAGCTTTCTTT
>-|TRBV30|-|TRBJ2-3
CARSRRGGPADTQYF
TGTGCCCGAAGTAGGAGGGGGGGCCCGGCAGATACGCAGTATTTT
>few|TRBV7-8|-|TRBJ2-5
CASSSRTFALAGETQYF
TGTGCCAGCAGCAGTCGCACCTTCGCTCTGGCGGGGGAGACCCAGTACTTC
>-|TRBV27|-|TRBJ1-5
CASSLLRSGESNQPQHF
TGTGCCAGCAGTTTACTTAGGTCGGGGGAAAGCAATCAGCCCCAGCATTTT
>-|TRBV14|-|TRBJ1-3
CASSPYASSGNTIYF
TGTGCCAGCAGCCCCTATGCAAGCTCTGGAAACACCATATATTTT
>-|TRBV19|TRBD1|TRBJ1-1
CASRGQGAGTEAFF
TGTGCCAGTAGGGGTCAGGGGGCAGGGACTGAAGCTTTCTTT
>-|TRBV15|-|TRBJ2-2
CATSNYGLGGTGELFF
TGTGCCACCAGCAACTATGGACTGGGTGGGACCGGGGAGCTGTTTTTT
>large|TRBV5-1|-|TRBJ2-2
CASSPPTGTGELFF
TGCGCCAGCAGCCCCCCAACAGGGACCGGGGAGCTGTTTTTT
>-|TRBV7-8|TRBD1|TRBJ1-1
CASSFPGGAEAFF
TGTGCCAGCAGCTTCCCAGGGGGCGCTGAAGCTTTCTTT
>-|TRBV29-1|-|TRBJ1-2
CSVEGRGGPGGYTF
TGCAGCGTTGAAGGTCGGGGAGGACCGGGTGGCTACACCTTC
>-|TRBV18|-|TRBJ2-1
CASSKRATDSYNEQFF
TGTGCCAGCTCCAAAAGGGCGACAGACTCCTACAATGAGCAGTTCTTC
>-|TRBV27|TRBD2|TRBJ2-1
CASSTLAGGRGEQFF
TGTGCCAGCAGTACACTAGCGGGGGGGCGTGGTGAGCAGTTCTTC
>once|TRBV28|TRBD1|TRBJ1-6
CASSLGQANNSPLHF
TGTGCCAGCAGTTTGGGACAGGCAAACAATTCACCCCTCCACTTT
>once|TRBV7-9|-|TRBJ2-7
CASSFSIGSLSFEQYF
TGTGCCAGCAGCTTCTCCATCGGGAGCTTATCCTTCGAGCAGTACTTC
>few|TRBV4-1|-|TRBJ2-1
CASSQESRRDGNEQFF
TGCGCCAGCAGCCAAGAGAGTCGACGGGATGGCAATGAGCAGTTCTTC
>-|TRBV10-3|TRBD2|TRBJ2-7
CAIRGSGSGEQYF
TGTGCCATCAGAGGCAGCGGGAGTGGCGAGCAGTACTTC
>-|TRBV10-1|TRBD2|TRBJ2-7
CASSESAGGPYEQYF
TGCGCCAGCAGTGAGTCAGCGGGAGGCCCCTACGAGCAGTACTTC
>-|TRBV7-9|-|TRBJ1-1
CASSWDNAETEAFF
TGTGCCAGCAGCTGGGACAATGCGGAGACTGAAGCTTTCTTT
>-|TRBV9|-|TRBJ2-2
CASSVRDSGGTGELFF
TGTGCCAGCAGCGTACGCGACTCCGGGGGCACCGGGGAGCTGTTTTTT
>-|TRBV19|TRBD1|TRBJ1-4
CASSTILGQGRREKLFF
TGTGCCAGTAGTACCATCCTCGGACAGGGGAGGAGAGAAAAACTGTTTTTT
>-|TRBV5-1|-|TRBJ1-2
CASSSLQSNSYTF
TGCGCCAGCAGTTCCCTACAGTCTAACAGCTACACCTTC
>-|TRBV7-9|TRBD2|TRBJ2-3
CASSLGASGTSTDTQYF
TGTGCCAGCAGCTTAGGAGCTAGCGGAACTAGCACAGATACGCAGTATTTT
>once|TRBV4-3|-|TRBJ1-5
CASSPGGRGNQPQHF
TGCGCCAGCAGCCCGGGGGGCAGGGGCAATCAGCCCCAGCATTTT
>-|TRBV6-5|TRBD1|TRBJ1-2
CASSYGTGGGYGYTF
TGTGCCAGCAGTTACGGGACAGGGGGAGGGTATGGCTACACCTTC